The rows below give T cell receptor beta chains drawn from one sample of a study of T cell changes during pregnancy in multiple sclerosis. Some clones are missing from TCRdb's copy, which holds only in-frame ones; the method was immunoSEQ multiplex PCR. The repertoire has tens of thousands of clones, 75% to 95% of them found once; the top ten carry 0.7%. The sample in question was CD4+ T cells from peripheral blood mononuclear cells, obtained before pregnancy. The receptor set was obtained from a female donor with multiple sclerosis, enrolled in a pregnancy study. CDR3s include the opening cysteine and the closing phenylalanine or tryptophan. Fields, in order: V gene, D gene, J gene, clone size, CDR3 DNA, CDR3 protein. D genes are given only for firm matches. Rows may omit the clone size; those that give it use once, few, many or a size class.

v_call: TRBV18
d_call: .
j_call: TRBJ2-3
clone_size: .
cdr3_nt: TGTGCCAGCTCACCCCCGAGGGATGGGACAGATACGCAGTATTTT
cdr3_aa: CASSPPRDGTDTQYF

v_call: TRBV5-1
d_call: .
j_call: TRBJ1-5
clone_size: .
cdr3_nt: TGCGCCAGCAGCCCCGAGGGCGGCCTACAGCCCCAGCATTTT
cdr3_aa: CASSPEGGLQPQHF

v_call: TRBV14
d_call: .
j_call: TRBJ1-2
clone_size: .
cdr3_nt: TGTGCCAGCAGCCAAGCAGCGACCTATGGCTACACCTTC
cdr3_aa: CASSQAATYGYTF

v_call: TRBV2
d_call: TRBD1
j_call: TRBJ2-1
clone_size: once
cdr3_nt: TGTGCCAGCAGTGTACGACAGGGGGCGGGGGAGCAGTTCTTC
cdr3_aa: CASSVRQGAGEQFF

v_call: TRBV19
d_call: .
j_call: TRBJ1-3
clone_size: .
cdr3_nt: TGTGCCAGTAGTATCGCGCGCGGGAGCTCTGGAAACACCATATATTTT
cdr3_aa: CASSIARGSSGNTIYF

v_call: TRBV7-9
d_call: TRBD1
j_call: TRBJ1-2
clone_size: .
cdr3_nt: TGTGCCAGCAGCTTTGGTCAGGGGGCGATCTATGGCTACACCTTC
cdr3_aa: CASSFGQGAIYGYTF

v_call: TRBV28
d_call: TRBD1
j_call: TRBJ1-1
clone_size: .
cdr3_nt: TGTGCCAGCAGTTTCAGGGGGCGAAAGGCTGAAGCTTTCTTT
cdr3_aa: CASSFRGRKAEAFF

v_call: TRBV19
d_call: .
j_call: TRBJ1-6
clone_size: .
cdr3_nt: TGTGCCAGTAGTCCCGACAGAAATTCACCCCTCCACTTT
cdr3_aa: CASSPDRNSPLHF

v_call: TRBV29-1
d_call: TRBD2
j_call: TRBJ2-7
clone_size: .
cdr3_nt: TGCAGCGTTGAGACTAGCGGGAGCTACGAGCAGTACTTC
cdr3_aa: CSVETSGSYEQYF

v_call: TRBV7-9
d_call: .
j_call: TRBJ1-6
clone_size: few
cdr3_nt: TGTGCCAGCAGACCACAGGGTAGGGATTCACCCCTCCACTTT
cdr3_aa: CASRPQGRDSPLHF

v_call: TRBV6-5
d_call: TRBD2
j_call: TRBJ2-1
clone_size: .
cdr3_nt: TGTGCCAGCAGTTACTCCAGCGGGGACTCCTACAATGAGCAGTTCTTC
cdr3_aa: CASSYSSGDSYNEQFF

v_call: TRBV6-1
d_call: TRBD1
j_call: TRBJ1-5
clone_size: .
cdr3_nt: TGTGCCAGCAGTTCAGGGGGCGGTTATCAGCCCCAGCATTTT
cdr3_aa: CASSSGGGYQPQHF

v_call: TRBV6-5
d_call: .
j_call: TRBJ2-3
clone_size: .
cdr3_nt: TGTGCCAGCAGTTACAGGCCGCGGGGAGATACGCAGTATTTT
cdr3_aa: CASSYRPRGDTQYF

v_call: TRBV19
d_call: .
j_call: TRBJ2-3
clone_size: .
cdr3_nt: TGTGCCAGTAGTATAGGGACTCCAGATACGCAGTATTTT
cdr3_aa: CASSIGTPDTQYF

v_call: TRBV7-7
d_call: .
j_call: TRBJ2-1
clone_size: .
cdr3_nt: TGTGCCAGCAGCTTAGACGTTGAACAAGAGCAGTTCTTC
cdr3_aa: CASSLDVEQEQFF

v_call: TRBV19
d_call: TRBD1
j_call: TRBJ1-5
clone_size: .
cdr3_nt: TGTGCCAGTACACCAATTGACAGGGCTGATCAGCCCCAGCATTTT
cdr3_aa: CASTPIDRADQPQHF

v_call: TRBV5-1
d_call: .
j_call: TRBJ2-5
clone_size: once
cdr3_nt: TGCGCCAGCAGCTTGGCCGTCAGCCAAGAGACCCAGTACTTC
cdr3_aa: CASSLAVSQETQYF

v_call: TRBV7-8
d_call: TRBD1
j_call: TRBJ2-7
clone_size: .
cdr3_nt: TGTGCCAGCAGCTTAGGGGGACAGGGAGTTTCCTACGAGCAGTACTTC
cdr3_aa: CASSLGGQGVSYEQYF

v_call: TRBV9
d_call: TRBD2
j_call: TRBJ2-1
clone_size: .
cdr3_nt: TGTGCCAGCAGCGGATCTAGCGGGGGGGCCTACAATGAGCAGTTCTTC
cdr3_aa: CASSGSSGGAYNEQFF

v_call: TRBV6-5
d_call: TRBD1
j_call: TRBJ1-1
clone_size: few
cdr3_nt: TGTGCCAGCAGTTACTCTGGACAGGGTAACACTGAAGCTTTCTTT
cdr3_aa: CASSYSGQGNTEAFF

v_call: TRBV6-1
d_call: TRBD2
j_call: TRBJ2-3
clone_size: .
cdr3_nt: TGTGCCAGCAGTGGCCGGCGGGGGGCAACAGATACGCAGTATTTT
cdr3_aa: CASSGRRGATDTQYF

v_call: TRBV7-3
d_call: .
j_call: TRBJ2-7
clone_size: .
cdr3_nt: TGTGCCAGCAGCTTAGATGGCGGGACCTACGAGCAGTACTTC
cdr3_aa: CASSLDGGTYEQYF

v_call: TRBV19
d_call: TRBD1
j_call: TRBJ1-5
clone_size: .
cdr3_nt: TGTGCCAGTAGCCAAACAGGGGTATGGGAGCCCCAGCATTTT
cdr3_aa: CASSQTGVWEPQHF

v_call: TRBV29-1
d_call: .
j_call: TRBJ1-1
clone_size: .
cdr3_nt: TGCAGCGTTGAAGGGGAGACTGAAGCTTTCTTT
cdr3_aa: CSVEGETEAFF

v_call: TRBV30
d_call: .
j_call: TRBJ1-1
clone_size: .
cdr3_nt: TGTGCCTGGAGTGTACAGGAGAACACTGAAGCTTTCTTT
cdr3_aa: CAWSVQENTEAFF

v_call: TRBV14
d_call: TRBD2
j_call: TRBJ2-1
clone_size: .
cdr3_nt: TGTGCCAGCAGCCAAGCCGTCGGACTAGCGGGAGCTGATGAGCAGTTCTTC
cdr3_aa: CASSQAVGLAGADEQFF

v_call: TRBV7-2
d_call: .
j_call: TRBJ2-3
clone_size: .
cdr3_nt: TGTGCCAGCAGCTTAACAGTTAATGTTGCAGATACGCAGTATTTT
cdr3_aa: CASSLTVNVADTQYF

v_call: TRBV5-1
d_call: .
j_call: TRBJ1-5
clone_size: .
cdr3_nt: TGCGCCAGCAGCCCGGAGGGGGGGCAGCCCCAGCATTTT
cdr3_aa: CASSPEGGQPQHF

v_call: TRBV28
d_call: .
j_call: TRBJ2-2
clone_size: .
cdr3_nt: TGTGCCAGCAGTTTCTCAGGTTCGAGTAAGCCCGGGGAGCTGTTTTTT
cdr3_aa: CASSFSGSSKPGELFF

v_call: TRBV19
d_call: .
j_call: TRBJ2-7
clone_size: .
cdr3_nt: TGTGCCAGTAGACAGGCCGACTCCTACGAGCAGTACTTC
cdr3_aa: CASRQADSYEQYF

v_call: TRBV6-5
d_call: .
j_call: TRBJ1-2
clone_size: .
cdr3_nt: TGTGCCAGCAGGCCCGGTCTTAACTATGGCTACACCTTC
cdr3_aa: CASRPGLNYGYTF

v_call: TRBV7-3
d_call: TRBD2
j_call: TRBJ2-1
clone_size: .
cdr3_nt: TGTGCCAGCAGCCTGAGGAGCGGGGGGACCCAGTTCTTC
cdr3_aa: CASSLRSGGTQFF

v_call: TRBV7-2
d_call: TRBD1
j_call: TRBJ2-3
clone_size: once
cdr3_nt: TGTGCCAGCAGCCTACGGACAGGGAGCTCAGATACGCAGTATTTT
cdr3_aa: CASSLRTGSSDTQYF

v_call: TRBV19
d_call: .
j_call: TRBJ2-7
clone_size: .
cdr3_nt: TGTGCCAGTAGTAAGCACCTCTACGAGCAGTACTTC
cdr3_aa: CASSKHLYEQYF

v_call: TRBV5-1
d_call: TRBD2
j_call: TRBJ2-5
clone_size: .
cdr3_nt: TGCGCCAGCAGCCTGACTAGCGGGAGTACTGAGACCCAGTACTTC
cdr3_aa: CASSLTSGSTETQYF

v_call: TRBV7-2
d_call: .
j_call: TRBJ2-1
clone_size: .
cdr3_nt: TGTGCCAGCAGGCGGACTTTTTACAATGAGCAGTTCTTC
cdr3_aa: CASRRTFYNEQFF

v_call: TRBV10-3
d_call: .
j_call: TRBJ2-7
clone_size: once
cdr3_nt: TGTGCCATCATGTCAGGGGAAGGTCCCTACGAGCAGTACTTC
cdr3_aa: CAIMSGEGPYEQYF

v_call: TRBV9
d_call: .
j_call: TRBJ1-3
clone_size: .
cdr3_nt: TGTGCCAGCAGCGTCGAACAGGGACCTGGAAACACCATATATTTT
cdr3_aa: CASSVEQGPGNTIYF

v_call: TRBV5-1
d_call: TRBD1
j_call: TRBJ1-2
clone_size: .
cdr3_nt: TGCGCCAGCAGCCGGACAGGGAGTTCGGCTGGCTATGGCTACACCTTC
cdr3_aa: CASSRTGSSAGYGYTF

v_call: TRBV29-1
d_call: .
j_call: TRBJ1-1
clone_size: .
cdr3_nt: TGCAGCGTTGAGCAGATGAACACTGAAGCTTTCTTT
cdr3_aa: CSVEQMNTEAFF

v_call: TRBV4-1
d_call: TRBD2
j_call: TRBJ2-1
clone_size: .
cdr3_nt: TGCGCCAGCAGCCCACAGGAAGCGGGACCCCTCAATGAGCAGTTCTTC
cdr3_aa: CASSPQEAGPLNEQFF

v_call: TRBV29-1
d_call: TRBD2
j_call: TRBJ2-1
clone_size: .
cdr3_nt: TGCAGCGTGCACCTCGGGACTAGCGCCGTCCATGAGCAGTTCTTC
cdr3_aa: CSVHLGTSAVHEQFF

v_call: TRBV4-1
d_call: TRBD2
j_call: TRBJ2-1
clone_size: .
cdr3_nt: TGCGCCAGCAGCCAAGATAGCGGGGGGGACTACAATGAGCAGTTCTTC
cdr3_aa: CASSQDSGGDYNEQFF

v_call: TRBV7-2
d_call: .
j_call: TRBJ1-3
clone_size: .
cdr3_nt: TGTGCCAGCAGCTTAGGGGCAGGGCTAGCTGGAAACACCATATATTTT
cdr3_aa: CASSLGAGLAGNTIYF